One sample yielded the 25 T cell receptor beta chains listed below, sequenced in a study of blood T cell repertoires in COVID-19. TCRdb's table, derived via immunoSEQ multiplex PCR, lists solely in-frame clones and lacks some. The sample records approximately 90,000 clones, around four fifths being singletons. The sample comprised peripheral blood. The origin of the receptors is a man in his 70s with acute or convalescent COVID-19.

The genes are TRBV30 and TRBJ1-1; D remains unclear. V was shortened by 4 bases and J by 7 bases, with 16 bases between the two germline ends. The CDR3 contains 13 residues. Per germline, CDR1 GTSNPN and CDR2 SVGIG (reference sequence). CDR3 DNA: TGTGCCTGGACCCCCGGGCGACTAGGTGAAGCTTTCTTT. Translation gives CAWTPGRLGEAFF.

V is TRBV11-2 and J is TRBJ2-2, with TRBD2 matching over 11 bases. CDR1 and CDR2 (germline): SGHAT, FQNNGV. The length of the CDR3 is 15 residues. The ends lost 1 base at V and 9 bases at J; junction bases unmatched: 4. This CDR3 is CASSLVAGGVRELFF. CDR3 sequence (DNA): TGTGCCAGCAGCTTAGTAGCGGGGGGGGTCAGGGAGCTGTTTTTT.

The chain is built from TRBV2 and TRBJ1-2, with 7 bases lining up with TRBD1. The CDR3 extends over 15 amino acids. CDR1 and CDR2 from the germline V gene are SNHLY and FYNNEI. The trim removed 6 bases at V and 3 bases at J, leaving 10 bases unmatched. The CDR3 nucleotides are TGTGCCAGCAGCGTTGGGACAGTTCGTGACTATGGCTACACCTTC. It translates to CASSVGTVRDYGYTF.

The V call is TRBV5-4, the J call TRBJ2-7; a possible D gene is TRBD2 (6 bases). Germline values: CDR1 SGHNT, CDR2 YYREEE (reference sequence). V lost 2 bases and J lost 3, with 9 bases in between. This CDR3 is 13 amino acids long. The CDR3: CASSFGGSYEQYF. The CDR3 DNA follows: TGTGCCAGCAGCTTCGGAGGGAGCTACGAGCAGTACTTC.

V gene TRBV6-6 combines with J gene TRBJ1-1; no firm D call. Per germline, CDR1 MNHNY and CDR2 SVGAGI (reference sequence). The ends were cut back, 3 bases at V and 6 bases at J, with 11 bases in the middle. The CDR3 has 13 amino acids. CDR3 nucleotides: TGTGCCAGCAGTTATCCCTCGTGGCCTGAAGCTTTCTTT. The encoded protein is CASSYPSWPEAFF.

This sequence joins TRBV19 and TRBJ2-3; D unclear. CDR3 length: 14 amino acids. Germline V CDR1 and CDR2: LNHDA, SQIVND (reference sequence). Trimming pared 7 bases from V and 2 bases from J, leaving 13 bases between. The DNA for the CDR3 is TGTGCCAGTACCAAAACAGCCACCACAGATACGCAGTATTTT. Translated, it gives CASTKTATTDTQYF.

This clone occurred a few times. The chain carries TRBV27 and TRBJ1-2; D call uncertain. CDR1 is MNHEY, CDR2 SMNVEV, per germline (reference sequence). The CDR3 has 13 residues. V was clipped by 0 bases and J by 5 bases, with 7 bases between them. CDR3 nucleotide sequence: TGTGCCAGCAGTTTATCAGGAGGGTATGGCTACACCTTC. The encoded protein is CASSLSGGYGYTF.

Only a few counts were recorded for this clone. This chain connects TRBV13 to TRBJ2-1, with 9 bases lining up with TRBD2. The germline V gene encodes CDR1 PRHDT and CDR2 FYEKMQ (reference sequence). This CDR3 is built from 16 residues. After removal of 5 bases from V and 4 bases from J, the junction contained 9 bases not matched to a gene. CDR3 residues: CASSPVGSGGYNEQFF. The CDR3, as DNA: TGTGCCAGCAGCCCGGTGGGTAGCGGGGGTTACAATGAGCAGTTCTTC.

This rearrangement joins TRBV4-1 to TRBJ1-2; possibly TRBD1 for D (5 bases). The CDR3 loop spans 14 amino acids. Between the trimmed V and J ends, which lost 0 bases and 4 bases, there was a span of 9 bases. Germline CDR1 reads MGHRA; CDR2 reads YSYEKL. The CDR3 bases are TGCGCCAGCAGCCAAGAGGGGCAGCGCTATGGCTACACCTTC. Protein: CASSQEGQRYGYTF.

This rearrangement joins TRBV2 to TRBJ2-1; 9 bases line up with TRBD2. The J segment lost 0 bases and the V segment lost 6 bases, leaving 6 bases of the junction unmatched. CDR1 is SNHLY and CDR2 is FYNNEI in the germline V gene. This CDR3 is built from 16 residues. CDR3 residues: CASSAPAGGSYNEQFF. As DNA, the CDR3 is TGTGCCAGCAGCGCCCCAGCGGGGGGCTCCTACAATGAGCAGTTCTTC.

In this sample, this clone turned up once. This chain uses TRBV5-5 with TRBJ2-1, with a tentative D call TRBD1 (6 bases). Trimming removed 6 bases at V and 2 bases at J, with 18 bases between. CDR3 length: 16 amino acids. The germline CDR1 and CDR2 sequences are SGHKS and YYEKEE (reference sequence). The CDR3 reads CASTLQQGPPYNEQFF. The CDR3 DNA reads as TGTGCCAGCACCCTGCAACAGGGTCCGCCCTACAATGAGCAGTTCTTC. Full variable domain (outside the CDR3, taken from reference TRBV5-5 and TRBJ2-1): DAGVTQSPTHLIKTRGQQVTLRCSPISGHKSVSWYQQVLGQGPQFIFQYYEKEERGRGNFPDRFSARQFPNYSSELNVNALLLGDSALYLCASTLQQGPPYNEQFFGPGTRLTVL.

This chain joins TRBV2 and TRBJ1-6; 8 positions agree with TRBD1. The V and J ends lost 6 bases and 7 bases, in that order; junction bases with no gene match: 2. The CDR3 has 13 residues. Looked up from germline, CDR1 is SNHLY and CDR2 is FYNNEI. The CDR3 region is CASRDRGNSPLHF. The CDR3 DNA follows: TGTGCCAGCAGAGACAGGGGCAATTCACCCCTCCACTTT.

CDR3 loop: CASSFDGRTNTEAFF. The DNA for the CDR3 is TGTGCCAGCAGCTTCGATGGTAGAACGAACACTGAAGCTTTCTTT. The chain joins TRBV5-5 to TRBJ1-1; unclear D gene. V lost 2 bases and J lost 1, with 12 bases in between. The CDR3 loop spans 15 amino acids. CDR1 SGHKS and CDR2 YYEKEE come from the germline V gene (reference sequence).

The DNA of the CDR3 is TGTGCCAGCAGTATCGACGAGGGAAGATATCAGCCCCAGCATTTT. Encoded protein: CASSIDEGRYQPQHF. The chain carries TRBV9 and TRBJ1-5; D is undetermined. The germline gives CDR1 SGDLS, CDR2 YYNGEE. The CDR3 spans 15 residues. Trimming took 5 bases from V and 5 from J, leaving 17 bases between them.

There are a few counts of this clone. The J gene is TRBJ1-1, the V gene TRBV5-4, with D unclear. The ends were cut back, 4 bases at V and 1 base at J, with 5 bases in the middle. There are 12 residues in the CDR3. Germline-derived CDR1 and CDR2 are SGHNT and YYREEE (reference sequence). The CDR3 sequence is CASSNTNTEAFF. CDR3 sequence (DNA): TGTGCCAGCAGCAACACGAACACTGAAGCTTTCTTT.

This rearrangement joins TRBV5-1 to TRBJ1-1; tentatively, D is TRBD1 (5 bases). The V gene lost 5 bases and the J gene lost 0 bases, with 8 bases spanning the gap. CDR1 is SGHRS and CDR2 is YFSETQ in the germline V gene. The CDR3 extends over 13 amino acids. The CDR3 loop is CASRAGVNTEAFF. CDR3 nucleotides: TGCGCCAGCAGAGCGGGGGTGAACACTGAAGCTTTCTTT.

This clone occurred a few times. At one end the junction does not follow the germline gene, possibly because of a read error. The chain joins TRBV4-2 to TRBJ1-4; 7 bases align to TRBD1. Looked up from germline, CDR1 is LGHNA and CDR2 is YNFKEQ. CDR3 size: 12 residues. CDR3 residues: CASSHEQGLWVF. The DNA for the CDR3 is TGTGCCAGCAGCCACGAACAGGGGCTTTGGGTTTTT.

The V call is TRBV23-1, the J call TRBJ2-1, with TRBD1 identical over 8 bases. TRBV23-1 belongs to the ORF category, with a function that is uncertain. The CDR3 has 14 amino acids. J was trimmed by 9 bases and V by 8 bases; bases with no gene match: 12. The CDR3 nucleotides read TGCGCCAGCGTGGCCGGGACAGGCCTGAGTGAGCAGTTCTTC. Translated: CASVAGTGLSEQFF.

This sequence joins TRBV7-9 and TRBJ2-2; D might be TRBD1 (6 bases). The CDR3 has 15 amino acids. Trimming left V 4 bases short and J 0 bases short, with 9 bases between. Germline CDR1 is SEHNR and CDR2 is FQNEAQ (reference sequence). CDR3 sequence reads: CASSSGDANTGELFF. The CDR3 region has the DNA TGTGCCAGCAGCTCAGGGGACGCGAACACCGGGGAGCTGTTTTTT.

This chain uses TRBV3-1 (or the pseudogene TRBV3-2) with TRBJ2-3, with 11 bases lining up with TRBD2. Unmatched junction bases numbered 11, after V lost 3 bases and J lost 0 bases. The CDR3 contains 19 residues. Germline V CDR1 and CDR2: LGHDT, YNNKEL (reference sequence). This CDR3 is CASSHPTTGTSGSTDTQYF. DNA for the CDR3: TGTGCCAGCAGCCATCCCACCACCGGGACTAGCGGTAGCACAGATACGCAGTATTTT.

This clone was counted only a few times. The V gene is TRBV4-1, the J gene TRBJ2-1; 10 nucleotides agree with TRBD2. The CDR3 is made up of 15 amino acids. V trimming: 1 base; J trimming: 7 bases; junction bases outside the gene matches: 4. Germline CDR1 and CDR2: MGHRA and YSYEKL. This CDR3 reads CASSQGLAGVNEQFF. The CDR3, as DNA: TGCGCCAGCAGCCAAGGCCTAGCGGGGGTGAATGAGCAGTTCTTC.

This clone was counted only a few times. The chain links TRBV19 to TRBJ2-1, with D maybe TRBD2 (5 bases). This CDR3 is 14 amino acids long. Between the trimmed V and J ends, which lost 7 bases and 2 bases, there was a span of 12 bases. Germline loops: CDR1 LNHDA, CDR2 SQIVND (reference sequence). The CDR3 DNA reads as TGTGCCAGTAAGAAACCCGGGACCTACAATGAGCAGTTCTTC. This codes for CASKKPGTYNEQFF.

The DNA of the CDR3 is TGTGCCATCAGTGAGTGGGCAGGCACAGATACGCAGTATTTT. This translates into CAISEWAGTDTQYF. V is TRBV10-3 and J is TRBJ2-3; D ambiguous. Germline CDR1 is ENHRY and CDR2 is SYGVKD. V lost 1 base and J lost 1, with 6 bases in between. This CDR3 has 14 amino acids.

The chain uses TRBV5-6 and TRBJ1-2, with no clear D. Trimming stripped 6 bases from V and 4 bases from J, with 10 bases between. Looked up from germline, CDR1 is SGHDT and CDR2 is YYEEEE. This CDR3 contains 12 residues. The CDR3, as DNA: TGTGCCAGCACACTTGCACGCTATGGCTACACCTTC. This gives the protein CASTLARYGYTF.

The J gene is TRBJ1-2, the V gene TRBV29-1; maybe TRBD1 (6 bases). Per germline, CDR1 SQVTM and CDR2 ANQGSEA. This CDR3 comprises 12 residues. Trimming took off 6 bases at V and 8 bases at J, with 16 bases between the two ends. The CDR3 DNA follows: TGCAGCGTCCTACAGGGTACGGGGGGCTACACCTTC. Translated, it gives CSVLQGTGGYTF.